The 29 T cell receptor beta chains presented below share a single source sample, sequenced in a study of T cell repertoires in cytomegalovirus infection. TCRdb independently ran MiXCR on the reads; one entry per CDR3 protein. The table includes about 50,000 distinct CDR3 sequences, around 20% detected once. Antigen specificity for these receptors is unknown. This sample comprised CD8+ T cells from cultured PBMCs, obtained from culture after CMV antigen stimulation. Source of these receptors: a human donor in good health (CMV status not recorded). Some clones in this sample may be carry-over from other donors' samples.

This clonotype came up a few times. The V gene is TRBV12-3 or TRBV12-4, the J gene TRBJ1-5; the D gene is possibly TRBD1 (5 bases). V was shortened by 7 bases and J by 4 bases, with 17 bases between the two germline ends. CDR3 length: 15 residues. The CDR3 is CASTPTGQGNQPQHF. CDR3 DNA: TGTGCCAGCACTCCCACAGGCCAAGGGAATCAGCCCCAGCATTTT.

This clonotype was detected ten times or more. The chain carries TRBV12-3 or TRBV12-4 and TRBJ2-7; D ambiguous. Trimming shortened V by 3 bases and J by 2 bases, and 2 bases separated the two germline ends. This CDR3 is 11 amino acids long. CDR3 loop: CASSFTYEQYF. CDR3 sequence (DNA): TGTGCCAGCAGTTTTACCTACGAGCAGTACTTC.

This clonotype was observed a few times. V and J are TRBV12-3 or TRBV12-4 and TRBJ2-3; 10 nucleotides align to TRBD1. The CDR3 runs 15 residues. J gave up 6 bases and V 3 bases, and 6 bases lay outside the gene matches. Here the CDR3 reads CASSFAGQGFDTQYF. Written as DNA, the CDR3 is TGTGCCAGCAGTTTTGCGGGACAGGGGTTTGATACGCAGTATTTT.

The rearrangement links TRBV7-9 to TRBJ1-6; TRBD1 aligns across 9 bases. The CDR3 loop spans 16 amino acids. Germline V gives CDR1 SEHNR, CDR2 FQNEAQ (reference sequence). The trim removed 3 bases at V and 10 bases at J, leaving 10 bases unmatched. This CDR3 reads CASSLSDRGLISPLHF. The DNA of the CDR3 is TGTGCCAGCAGCTTGTCGGACAGGGGATTAATCTCACCCCTCCACTTT.

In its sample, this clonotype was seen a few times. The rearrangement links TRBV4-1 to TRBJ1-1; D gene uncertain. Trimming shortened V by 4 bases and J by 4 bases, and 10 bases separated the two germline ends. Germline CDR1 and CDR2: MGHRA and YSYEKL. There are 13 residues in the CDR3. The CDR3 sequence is CASSPVSGTEAFF. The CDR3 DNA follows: TGCGCCAGCAGCCCTGTCAGCGGCACTGAAGCTTTCTTT.

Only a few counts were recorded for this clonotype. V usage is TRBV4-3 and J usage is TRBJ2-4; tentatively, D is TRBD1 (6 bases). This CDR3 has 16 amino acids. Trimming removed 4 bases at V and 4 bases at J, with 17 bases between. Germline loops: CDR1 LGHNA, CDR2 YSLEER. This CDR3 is CASSLTVDRPKNIQYF. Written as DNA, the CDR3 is TGCGCCAGCAGCCTAACCGTAGACAGGCCTAAAAACATTCAGTACTTC.

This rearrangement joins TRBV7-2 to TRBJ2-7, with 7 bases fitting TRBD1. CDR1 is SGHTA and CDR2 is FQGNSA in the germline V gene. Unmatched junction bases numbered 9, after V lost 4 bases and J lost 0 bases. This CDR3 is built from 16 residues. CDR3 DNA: TGTGCCAGCAGCTCCCGGACAGGTCGAAGCTCCTACGAGCAGTACTTC. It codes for CASSSRTGRSSYEQYF.

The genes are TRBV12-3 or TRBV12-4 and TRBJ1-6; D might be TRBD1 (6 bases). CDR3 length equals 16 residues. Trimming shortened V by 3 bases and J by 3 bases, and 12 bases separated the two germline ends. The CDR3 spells CASSLGADFYNSPLHF. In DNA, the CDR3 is TGTGCCAGCAGTTTGGGGGCCGATTTCTATAATTCACCCCTCCACTTT.

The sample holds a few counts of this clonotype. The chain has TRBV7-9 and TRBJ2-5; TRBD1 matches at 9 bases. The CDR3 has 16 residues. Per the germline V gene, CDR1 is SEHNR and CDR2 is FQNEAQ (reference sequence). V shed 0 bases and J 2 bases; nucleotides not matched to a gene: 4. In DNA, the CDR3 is TGTGCCAGCAGCTTAGCAGCACAGGGGGCGCAAGAGACCCAGTACTTC. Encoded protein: CASSLAAQGAQETQYF. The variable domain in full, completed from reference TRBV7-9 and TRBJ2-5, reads DTGVSQNPRHKITKRGQNVTFRCDPISEHNRLYWYRQTLGQGPEFLTYFQNEAQLEKSRLLSDRFSAERPKGSFSTLEIQRTEQGDSAMYLCASSLAAQGAQETQYFGPGTRLLVL.

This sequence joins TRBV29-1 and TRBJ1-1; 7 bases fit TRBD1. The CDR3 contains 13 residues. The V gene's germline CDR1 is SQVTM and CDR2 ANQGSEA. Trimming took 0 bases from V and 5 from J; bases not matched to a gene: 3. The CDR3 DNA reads TGCAGCGTTGAAGACAGGGGGTTTACTGAAGCTTTCTTT. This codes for CSVEDRGFTEAFF.

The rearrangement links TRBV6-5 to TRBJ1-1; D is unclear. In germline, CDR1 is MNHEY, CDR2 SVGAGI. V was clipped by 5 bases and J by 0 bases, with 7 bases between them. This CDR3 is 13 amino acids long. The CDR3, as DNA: TGTGCCAGCAGTAAGACGGTGAACACTGAAGCTTTCTTT. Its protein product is CASSKTVNTEAFF.

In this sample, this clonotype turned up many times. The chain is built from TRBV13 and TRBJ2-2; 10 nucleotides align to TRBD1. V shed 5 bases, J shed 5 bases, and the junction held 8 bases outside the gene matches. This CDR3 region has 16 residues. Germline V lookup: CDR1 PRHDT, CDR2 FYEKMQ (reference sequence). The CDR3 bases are TGTGCCAGCAGCCACCGGTGGGACAGGGGAACCGGGGAGCTGTTTTTT. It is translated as CASSHRWDRGTGELFF.

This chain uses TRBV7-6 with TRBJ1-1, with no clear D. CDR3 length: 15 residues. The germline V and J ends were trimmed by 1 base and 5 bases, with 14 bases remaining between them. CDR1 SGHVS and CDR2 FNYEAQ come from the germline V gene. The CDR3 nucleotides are TGTGCCAGCAGCTTAGAAACCGGAGGTGGTACTGAAGCTTTCTTT. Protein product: CASSLETGGGTEAFF.

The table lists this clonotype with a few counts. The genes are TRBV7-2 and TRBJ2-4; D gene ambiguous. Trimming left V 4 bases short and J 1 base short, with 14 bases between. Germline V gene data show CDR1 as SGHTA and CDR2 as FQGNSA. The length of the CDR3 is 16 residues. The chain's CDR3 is CASSSGAIAAKNIQYF. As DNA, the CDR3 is TGTGCCAGCAGCTCCGGCGCGATCGCGGCCAAAAACATTCAGTACTTC.

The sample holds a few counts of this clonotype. The CDR3 loop is CASSYLNQPQHF. The CDR3 DNA is TGTGCCAGCAGCTACCTCAATCAGCCCCAGCATTTT. The chain is built from TRBV3-1 and TRBJ1-5; D uncertain. CDR3 length: 12 residues. V gave up 5 bases and J gave up 3 bases, with 5 bases separating them. Germline CDR1 is LGHDT and CDR2 is YNNKEL (reference sequence).

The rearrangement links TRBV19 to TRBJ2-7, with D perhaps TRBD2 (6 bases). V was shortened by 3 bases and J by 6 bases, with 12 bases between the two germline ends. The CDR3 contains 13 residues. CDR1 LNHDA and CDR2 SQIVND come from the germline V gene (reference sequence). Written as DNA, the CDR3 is TGTGCCAGTAGTATCGGGAGCCGATCCGAGCAGTACTTC. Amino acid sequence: CASSIGSRSEQYF.

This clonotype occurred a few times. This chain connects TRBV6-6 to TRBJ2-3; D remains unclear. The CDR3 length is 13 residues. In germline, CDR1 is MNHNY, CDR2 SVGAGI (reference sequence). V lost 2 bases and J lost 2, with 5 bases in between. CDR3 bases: TGTGCCAGCAGTTACCATTACACAGATACGCAGTATTTT. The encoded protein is CASSYHYTDTQYF.

In DNA, the CDR3 is TGTGCCAGCAGTTACCCTGACGAGCAGTACTTC. Its protein product is CASSYPDEQYF. V gene TRBV6-2 or TRBV6-3 combines with J gene TRBJ2-7; D remains ambiguous. The CDR3 contains 11 residues. Germline V CDR1 and CDR2: MNHEY, SVGEGT. The V end was cut by 2 bases, the J end by 5 bases, with 4 bases between.

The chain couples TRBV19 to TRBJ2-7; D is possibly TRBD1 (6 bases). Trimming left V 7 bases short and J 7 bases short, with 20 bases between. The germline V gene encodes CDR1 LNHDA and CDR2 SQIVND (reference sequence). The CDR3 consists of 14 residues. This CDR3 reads CASKEKSGDYEQYF. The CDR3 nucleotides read TGTGCCAGTAAGGAAAAGTCAGGGGATTATGAGCAGTACTTC.

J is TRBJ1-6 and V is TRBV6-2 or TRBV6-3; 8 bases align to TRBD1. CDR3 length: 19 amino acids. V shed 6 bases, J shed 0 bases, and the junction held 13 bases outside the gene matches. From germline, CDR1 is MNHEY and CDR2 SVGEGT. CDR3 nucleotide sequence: TGTGCCAGCAGATTCCCGGGACAGGAAACGAGCTCCTATAATTCACCCCTCCACTTT. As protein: CASRFPGQETSSYNSPLHF.

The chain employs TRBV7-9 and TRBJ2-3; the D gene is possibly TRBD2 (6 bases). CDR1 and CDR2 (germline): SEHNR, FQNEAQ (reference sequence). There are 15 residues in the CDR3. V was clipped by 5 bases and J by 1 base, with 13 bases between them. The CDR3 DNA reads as TGTGCCAGCAGCCCCCCCGGGACTGGCACAGATACGCAGTATTTT. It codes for CASSPPGTGTDTQYF.

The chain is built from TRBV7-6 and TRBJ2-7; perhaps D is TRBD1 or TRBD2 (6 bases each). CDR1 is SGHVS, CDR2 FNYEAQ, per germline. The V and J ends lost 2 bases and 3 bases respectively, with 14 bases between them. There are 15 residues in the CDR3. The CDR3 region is CASSLTGALYYEQYF. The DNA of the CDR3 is TGTGCCAGCAGCTTAACGGGGGCCCTCTACTACGAGCAGTACTTC.

CDR3 DNA sequence: TGTGCCAGCAGCTCCAGTACGGACACCGGGGAGCTGTTTTTT. Its protein product is CASSSSTDTGELFF. This chain joins TRBV7-6 and TRBJ2-2; D ambiguous. Trimming shortened V by 4 bases and J by 3 bases, and 9 bases separated the two germline ends. CDR1 is SGHVS, CDR2 FNYEAQ, per germline. There are 14 residues in the CDR3.

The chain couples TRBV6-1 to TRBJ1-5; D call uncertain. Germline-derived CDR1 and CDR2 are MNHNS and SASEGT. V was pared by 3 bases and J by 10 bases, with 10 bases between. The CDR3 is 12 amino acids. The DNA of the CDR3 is TGTGCCAGCAGTGAGGTTGTAGAACCCCAGCATTTT. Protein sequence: CASSEVVEPQHF.

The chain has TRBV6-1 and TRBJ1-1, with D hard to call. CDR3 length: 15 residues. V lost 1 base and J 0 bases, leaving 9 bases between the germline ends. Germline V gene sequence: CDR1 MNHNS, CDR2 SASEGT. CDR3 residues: CASSEGLTLNTEAFF. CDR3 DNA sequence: TGTGCCAGCAGTGAAGGACTGACTTTGAACACTGAAGCTTTCTTT.

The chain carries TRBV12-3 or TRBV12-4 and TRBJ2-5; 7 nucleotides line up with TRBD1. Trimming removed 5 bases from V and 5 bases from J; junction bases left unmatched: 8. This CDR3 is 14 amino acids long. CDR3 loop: CASSPSGGQETQYF. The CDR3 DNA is TGTGCCAGCAGTCCCTCAGGGGGTCAGGAGACCCAGTACTTC.

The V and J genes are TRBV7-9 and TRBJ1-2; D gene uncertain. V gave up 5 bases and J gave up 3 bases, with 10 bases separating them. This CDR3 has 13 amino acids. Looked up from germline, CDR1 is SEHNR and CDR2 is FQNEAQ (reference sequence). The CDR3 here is CASSPGRYYGYTF. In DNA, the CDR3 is TGTGCCAGCAGCCCCGGGCGGTACTATGGCTACACCTTC.

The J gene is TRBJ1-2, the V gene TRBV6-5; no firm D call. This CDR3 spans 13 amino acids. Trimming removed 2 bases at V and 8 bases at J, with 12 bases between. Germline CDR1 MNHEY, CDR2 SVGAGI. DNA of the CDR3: TGTGCCAGCAGTTACATGATTGGGTTCGGCTACACCTTC. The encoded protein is CASSYMIGFGYTF.

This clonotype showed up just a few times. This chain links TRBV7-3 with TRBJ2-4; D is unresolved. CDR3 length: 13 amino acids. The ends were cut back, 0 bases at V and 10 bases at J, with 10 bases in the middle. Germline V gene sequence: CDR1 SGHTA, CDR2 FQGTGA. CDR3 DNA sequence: TGTGCCAGCAGCTTAACGGGTAACCCGATTCAGTACTTC. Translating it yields CASSLTGNPIQYF.